Listed here are 24 T cell receptor beta chains from one sample, sequenced in a study of breast tumors, draining lymph nodes, adjacent tissues. TCRdb itself ran the multiplex PCR reads through MiXCR, one entry per CDR3 protein. The sample consists of 200,000 to 300,000 distinct CDR3 sequences, 30% to 35% of them appearing once. Axillary draining lymph nodes of breast cancer patients supplied the node samples. Source material: axillary lymph node tissue. These receptors were collected from a female donor with breast cancer. Some clones in this sample may be carry-over from other donors' samples.

The chain is built from TRBV7-8 and TRBJ2-1; 9 positions agree with TRBD2. Germline V lookup: CDR1 SGHVS, CDR2 FQNEAQ. V shed 5 bases, J shed 5 bases, and the junction held 7 bases outside the gene matches. CDR3 size: 15 residues. The CDR3 loop reads CASSVDVAGDNEQFF. The CDR3 bases are TGTGCCAGCAGCGTAGACGTAGCGGGAGACAATGAGCAGTTCTTC.

This clonotype was detected ten times or more. The gene calls are TRBV4-2 and TRBJ2-3; D gene unclear. V gave up 0 bases and J gave up 0 bases, with 4 bases separating them. Germline V gives CDR1 LGHNA, CDR2 YNFKEQ. The CDR3 extends over 14 amino acids. The CDR3 is CASSQDGSTDTQYF. The CDR3, as DNA: TGTGCCAGCAGCCAAGATGGGAGCACAGATACGCAGTATTTT.

Ten or more counts support this clonotype. The genes are TRBV19 and TRBJ2-1, with D maybe TRBD2 (6 bases). The CDR3 has 16 residues. Germline CDR1 and CDR2: LNHDA and SQIVND (reference sequence). Trimming shortened V by 4 bases and J by 5 bases, and 18 bases separated the two germline ends. CDR3 in amino acids: CASSKGRGLLDNEQFF. In DNA, the CDR3 is TGTGCCAGTAGTAAAGGCCGGGGACTTTTGGACAATGAGCAGTTCTTC.

At least ten counts were recorded for this clonotype. J is TRBJ1-5 and V is TRBV19; a weak D match, TRBD1 (6 bases). V lost 5 bases to trimming and J lost 0 bases, with 26 bases between them. Germline values: CDR1 LNHDA, CDR2 SQIVND (reference sequence). CDR3 length: 20 residues. The CDR3 region has the DNA TGTGCCAGTAGTCCGATCCCAGGGGACCTCCAGGGATATAGCAATCAGCCCCAGCATTTT. Translated: CASSPIPGDLQGYSNQPQHF.

V is TRBV24-1 and J is TRBJ1-5; perhaps TRBD1 as D (6 bases). Germline V gene data show CDR1 as KGHDR and CDR2 as SFDVKD. The CDR3 runs 16 residues. The V gene lost 5 bases and the J gene lost 2 bases, with 15 bases spanning the gap. CDR3: CATSVHGDTCNQPQHF. CDR3 nucleotides: TGTGCCACCAGTGTCCACGGGGACACATGCAATCAGCCCCAGCATTTT.

With regard to this clonotype: One junction end does not reproduce the germline sequence, and a read error may be involved. The chain combines TRBV19 with TRBJ1-5; D unclear. CDR1 LNHDA and CDR2 SQIVND come from the germline V gene (reference sequence). The CDR3 spans 14 residues. CDR3 protein: CAGMEALFNQSQHF. The CDR3 region has the DNA TGTGCCGGTATGGAAGCCCTTTTTAATCAGTCCCAGCATTTT.

This clonotype was recorded many times. The chain joins TRBV24-1 to TRBJ1-5, with a tentative D call TRBD1 (5 bases). V was pared by 4 bases and J by 2 bases, with 8 bases between. The germline CDR1 and CDR2 sequences are KGHDR and SFDVKD. The CDR3 is 14 amino acids. The CDR3 spells CATSEGVRNQPQHF. In nucleotides, the CDR3 is TGTGCCACCAGTGAGGGGGTCCGCAATCAGCCCCAGCATTTT.

This clonotype was counted a few times. The rearrangement joins TRBV5-4 to TRBJ2-2, with 7 nucleotides matching TRBD2. Germline trimming cut 4 bases from V and 4 bases from J; bases unmatched to any gene: 4. The CDR3 contains 14 residues. CDR1 is SGHNT, CDR2 YYREEE, per germline (reference sequence). The CDR3 protein is CASSIGLGTGELFF. Written as DNA, the CDR3 is TGTGCCAGCAGCATAGGACTAGGCACCGGGGAGCTGTTTTTT.

This clonotype was seen at least ten times. This rearrangement joins TRBV5-1 to TRBJ2-3; the match to TRBD1 covers 8 bases. Germline CDR1 SGHRS, CDR2 YFSETQ. After removal of 0 bases from V and 0 bases from J, the junction contained 6 bases not matched to a gene. The CDR3 contains 17 residues. The CDR3 spells CASSLGTGGTSTDTQYF. In nucleotides, the CDR3 is TGCGCCAGCAGCTTGGGTACAGGGGGGACTAGCACAGATACGCAGTATTTT. Based on the CDR3 plus reference TRBV5-1 and TRBJ2-3, the full variable domain is KAGVTQTPRYLIKTRGQQVTLSCSPISGHRSVSWYQQTPGQGLQFLFEYFSETQRNKGNFPGRFSGRQFSNSRSEMNVSTLELGDSALYLCASSLGTGGTSTDTQYFGPGTRLTVL.

This chain uses TRBV5-1 with TRBJ2-5; possibly TRBD2 for D (6 bases). The V gene lost 4 bases and the J gene lost 1 base, with 20 bases spanning the gap. Germline V gene sequence: CDR1 SGHRS, CDR2 YFSETQ. The CDR3 is 17 residues long. The CDR3 region has the DNA TGCGCCAGCAGCCCGCAGCCTGGGGGGAGCATCCAAGAGACCCAGTACTTC. It yields the protein CASSPQPGGSIQETQYF.

Details on this clonotype: The germline gene is not matched at one end of the junction; a read error may be the cause. The chain links TRBV2 to TRBJ1-6, with no clear D. The CDR3 is 13 amino acids. Germline loops: CDR1 SNHLY, CDR2 FYNNEI. The CDR3 sequence: CAGSVKTNSPLHF. The CDR3 nucleotides read TGTGCCGGCAGTGTTAAGACTAACTCACCCCTCCACTTT.

This clonotype was counted ten times or more. The CDR3 sequence: CASRFPSNEQFF. CDR3 in DNA: TGTGCCAGTAGATTCCCCTCCAATGAGCAGTTCTTC. The chain links TRBV19 to TRBJ2-1; D not certain. Trimming pared 6 bases from V and 6 bases from J, leaving 9 bases between. The germline gives CDR1 LNHDA, CDR2 SQIVND (reference sequence). CDR3 length: 12 residues.

Of note for this clonotype: One base away lies a much larger clone, so this may be a sequencing read error. The chain has TRBV14 and TRBJ2-7; D is unresolved. Trimming left V 1 base short and J 2 bases short, with 9 bases between. There are 14 residues in the CDR3. Germline assignment: CDR1 SGHDN and CDR2 FVKESK. CDR3 sequence: CASSQADSPYEQYF. For the CDR3, the DNA is TGTGCCAGCAGCCAAGCTGACTCTCCCTACGAGCAGTACTTC.

This clonotype was found many times. This chain joins TRBV19 and TRBJ1-5; D is unresolved. V was cut by 5 bases and J by 0 bases, with 20 bases left in between. CDR3 length equals 18 residues. Germline V gene data show CDR1 as LNHDA and CDR2 as SQIVND (reference sequence). The CDR3 nucleotides read TGTGCCAGTAGTCCCCGAAATCCGATGGACGTTAGCAATCAGCCCCAGCATTTT. As protein: CASSPRNPMDVSNQPQHF.

The sample holds many counts of this clonotype. The gene calls are TRBV7-9 and TRBJ1-1; D perhaps matches TRBD1 (5 bases). V lost 3 bases and J 1 base, leaving 15 bases between the germline ends. CDR3 size: 16 residues. CDR1 SEHNR and CDR2 FQNEAQ come from the germline V gene (reference sequence). CDR3 in DNA: TGTGCCAGCAGCTTCGAATTTGGGGCAAAGAACACTGAAGCTTTCTTT. Amino acid sequence: CASSFEFGAKNTEAFF.

This clonotype was seen a few times. One junction end disagrees with the germline gene, perhaps due to a read error. The chain is built from TRBV9 and TRBJ2-5; the match to TRBD2 covers 8 bases. The germline gives CDR1 SGDLS, CDR2 YYNGEE. CDR3 length: 14 amino acids. The CDR3 here is CASNREGRLETQSF. The DNA of the CDR3 is TGTGCCAGCAATCGGGAGGGCCGGCTGGAGACCCAGTCCTTC.

The V and J genes are TRBV19 and TRBJ1-5; 11 positions match TRBD1. Germline assignment: CDR1 LNHDA and CDR2 SQIVND (reference sequence). V gave up 4 bases and J gave up 3 bases; unmatched junction bases: 8. The CDR3 has 17 residues. Written as DNA, the CDR3 is TGTGCCAGTAGTACCCGGACAGGGGGCTGGGCCAATCAGCCCCAGCATTTT. Amino acid sequence: CASSTRTGGWANQPQHF.

A word on this clonotype: One end of the junction is discordant with germline, which a read error may explain. The chain recombines TRBV9 with TRBJ2-6; 7 bases are a match to TRBD1. The germline gives CDR1 SGDLS, CDR2 YYNGEE. There are 15 residues in the CDR3. The CDR3 loop reads CASSVPFEGANVPTF. As DNA, the CDR3 is TGTGCCAGCAGCGTGCCGTTCGAGGGGGCCAACGTCCCGACTTTC.

The sample holds many counts of this clonotype. The CDR3 is CSAPGTSGSDEQYF. The CDR3 nucleotides read TGCAGTGCTCCCGGGACTAGCGGGAGCGACGAGCAGTACTTC. V is TRBV20-1 and J is TRBJ2-7; 14 bases are a match to TRBD2. There are 14 residues in the CDR3. Germline-derived CDR1 and CDR2 are DFQATT and SNEGSKA (reference sequence). The J segment lost 5 bases and the V segment lost 5 bases, leaving 5 bases of the junction unmatched.

V usage is TRBV5-4 and J usage is TRBJ1-2; maybe TRBD1 (5 bases). This CDR3 has 12 amino acids. V was trimmed by 3 bases and J by 10 bases, leaving 13 bases between them. Germline CDR1 SGHNT, CDR2 YYREEE (reference sequence). The DNA for the CDR3 is TGTGCCAGCAGCTGGGGACCGGGATCCTACACCTTC. Protein: CASSWGPGSYTF.

This clonotype has a single count. The rearrangement joins TRBV7-3 to TRBJ1-2; possible D gene TRBD1, 5 bases. This CDR3 has 14 residues. V lost 8 bases to trimming and J lost 6 bases, with 19 bases between them. Per germline, CDR1 SGHTA and CDR2 FQGTGA. CDR3 DNA: TGTGCCAGCTCACCACCGGCCTTGGACAATGGCTACACCTTC. Protein: CASSPPALDNGYTF.

This clonotype has at least ten counts. The genes are TRBV5-1 and TRBJ2-1, with TRBD2 identical over 8 bases. CDR1 is SGHRS, CDR2 YFSETQ, per germline. The J segment lost 7 bases and the V segment lost 2 bases, leaving 5 bases of the junction unmatched. The CDR3 is 14 residues long. CDR3 bases: TGCGCCAGCAGCTTTAGCGGGAATACAAATGAGCAGTTCTTC. Amino acid sequence: CASSFSGNTNEQFF. Combining the CDR3 with reference TRBV5-1 and TRBJ2-1 gives the whole variable domain KAGVTQTPRYLIKTRGQQVTLSCSPISGHRSVSWYQQTPGQGLQFLFEYFSETQRNKGNFPGRFSGRQFSNSRSEMNVSTLELGDSALYLCASSFSGNTNEQFFGPGTRLTVL.

Many counts were recorded for this clonotype. The V call is TRBV2, the J call TRBJ2-1; no clear D. Per germline, CDR1 SNHLY and CDR2 FYNNEI. There are 14 residues in the CDR3. V gave up 6 bases and J gave up 0 bases, with 9 bases separating them. The CDR3 DNA reads TGTGCCAGCAGAGGGCAGCCCTCCTACAATGAGCAGTTCTTC. Protein: CASRGQPSYNEQFF.

V gene TRBV10-2 combines with J gene TRBJ1-3; weak D call: TRBD1 (5 bases). The CDR3 covers 17 residues. The ends were cut back, 3 bases at V and 3 bases at J, with 18 bases in the middle. Germline values: CDR1 WSHSY, CDR2 SAAADI. CDR3 amino acids: CASSDSGTTNYGNTIYF. In DNA form, the CDR3 reads TGCGCCAGCAGTGATTCAGGGACCACCAACTATGGAAACACCATATATTTT.